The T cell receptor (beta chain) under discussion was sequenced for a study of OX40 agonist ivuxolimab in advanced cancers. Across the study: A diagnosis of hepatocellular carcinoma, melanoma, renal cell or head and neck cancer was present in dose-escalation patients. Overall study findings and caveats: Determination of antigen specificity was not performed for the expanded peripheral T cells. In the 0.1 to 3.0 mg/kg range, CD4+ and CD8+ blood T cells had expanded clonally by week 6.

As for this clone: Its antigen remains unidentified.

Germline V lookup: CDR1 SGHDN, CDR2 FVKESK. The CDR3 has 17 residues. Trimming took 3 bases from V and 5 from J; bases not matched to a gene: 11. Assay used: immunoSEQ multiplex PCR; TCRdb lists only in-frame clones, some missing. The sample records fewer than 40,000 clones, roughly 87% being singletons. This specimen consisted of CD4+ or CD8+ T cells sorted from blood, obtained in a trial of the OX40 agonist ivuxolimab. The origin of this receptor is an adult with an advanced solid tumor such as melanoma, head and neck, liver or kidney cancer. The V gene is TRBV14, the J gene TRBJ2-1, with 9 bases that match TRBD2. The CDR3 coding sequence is TGTGCCAGCAGCCAGGGCTGGGGTAGCGGGGGCCACAATGAGCAGTTCTTC. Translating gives CASSQGWGSGGHNEQFF. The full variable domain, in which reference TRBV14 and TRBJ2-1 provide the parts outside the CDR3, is EAGVTQFPSHSVIEKGQTVTLRCDPISGHDNLYWYRRVMGKEIKFLLHFVKESKQDESGMPNNRFLAERTGGTYSTLKVQPAELEDSGVYFCASSQGWGSGGHNEQFFGPGTRLTVL.